The present T cell receptor beta chain was sequenced within a study of shared clonotypes between healthy human individuals (TCRdb year 2020). For context, the study as a whole: The cohort comprised a couple of women and three men aged 18 to 49 years. For each donor, CD4 naive and CD4 memory were each run on three plates, CD8 naive on two plates, and CD8 memory on one plate. To estimate repertoire size and how much clonotypes are shared between individuals, the study performed deep sequencing of blood TCR repertoires from a few healthy adults. Libraries were prepared and TCR repertoires were sequenced by different laboratories using diverse techniques, in order to increase sequencing depth and limit assay-specific biases. Per donor, leukapheresis produced somewhere between about 0.94 and 9.5 billion PBMCs. General study outcomes and caveats: When four donors were compared, the shared fraction of clonotypes was roughly 5% for naive CD4, roughly 3.3% for naive CD8, 2.3% for memory CD4, and approximately 0.4% for memory CD8. Incomplete sequencing was indicated by rarefaction of sorted-subset datasets, despite the large sequencing depth. Clonotypes shared by all four sorted-subset donors showed higher generation probabilities than non-shared clonotypes. The genetic and exposure-history diversity represented was limited by the small number of donors. Sampling was limited to blood, and TCR repertoires in tissue likely differ from TCR repertoires in blood. Pairwise subsampling led to the expectation that sequencing depth would affect the degree of clonotype sharing among donors. Naive subsets generally had larger estimated clonotype richness than memory subsets did.

Notes on this clone: Which antigen it targets is not known. Within one base of it there is no much larger clone, and no base qualities were kept.

Using the deep immunoSEQ assay, TCR CDR3 regions were amplified from genomic DNA by multiplex PCR. Extracted genomic DNA from each cell subset was distributed evenly across all wells of several immunoSEQ 96-well plates, and each plate was treated as a replicate. Each replicate PCR for sorted subsets received approximately 220 ng genomic DNA, equal to about 30,000 T cell genomes. Purified libraries were quantified with a Qubit 3.0 fluorometer, sized on a Bioanalyzer 2100, and re-quantified with the KAPA Library Quantification kit. A separate single-read 150-cycle Illumina NextSeq 550 flow cell was used to sequence each immunoSEQ 96-well plate. The original pipeline was this. Because only junctional sequences without quality scores were contained in the immunoSEQ output, filtering matching that applied to full-length reads could not be performed. To assign V/J genes and CDR3, sequences were annotated using PyIR, a Python wrapper for IgBLAST v1.9, with IMGT germline references. Reads with weak V/J assignments (E-value above 1e-6), missing CDR3, stop codons, out-of-frame junctions, or ambiguous translated residues were removed. V3J clonotypes were defined as sequences sharing an identical inferred V gene, J gene, and CDR3 amino acid sequence. To compute the percentage overlap between repertoires, the number of shared unique clonotypes was divided by the size of the smaller repertoire. Richness of each repertoire was evaluated using RTK rarefaction, the Chao1 estimator, and Recon v2.1 estimates of unobserved clonotypes. For all TCRbeta clonotypes obtained by the gDNA method from several donors, generation probabilities were computed with OLGA. TCRdb took this table from immuneACCESS and kept in-frame rearrangements with V and J called. Such tables lack part of the clones; where checked against another copy, unresolved V genes explain under half of the gap, and the rest is unexplained. The DNA was the basis for D and trimming; V, J and clone size are from that table. The sample includes about 2.4 million clones, with 80% to 95% observed a single time. The leading ten clones occupy 0.36% of the sample.

Healthy HIV-negative adults with no recently reported acute infections or vaccinations were included as donors. Only Caucasian adults living in Nashville, Tennessee, USA were represented among the donors. CD4+ T cells were enriched by magnetic negative selection; naive cells were then positively selected on CD45RA, and the negative fraction formed the memory subset. Blood was obtained by leukapheresis, after which PBMCs were separated by Ficoll-Histopaque density gradient centrifugation and cryopreserved in liquid nitrogen vapor phase. Analytical flow cytometry was used to check the purity and quantity of every magnetically sorted T cell population. Genomic DNA was isolated from every sorted fraction and measured by UV absorbance on a Nanodrop 2000c. The sequenced material came from naive CD4+ T cells from PBMCs. What this sample's cell subset or site label stands for: CD45RA+ positively selected. The sequence derives from a man between 18 and 35 years old in good health. Some clones in this sample may be carry-over from other donors' samples.

This receptor carries the CDR3 CASISEGVEAFF. The DNA sequence reads TGCGCCAGCATTTCCGAAGGTGTTGAAGCTTTCTTT. Here the chain combines TRBV5-1 and TRBJ1-1; no D gene can be assigned with confidence. As encoded in the germline V gene, CDR1 is SGHRS while CDR2 is YFSETQ. V is reduced by 6 bases and J by 7 bases, leaving a spacing of 13 bases between them. Counted from cysteine to phenylalanine, this CDR3 has 12 amino acids. The DNA shown is the 36-base CDR3, in frame from base 1. Here the CDR3 is joined to the reference TRBV5-1 and TRBJ1-1 genes, and the full variable domain is: KAGVTQTPRYLIKTRGQQVTLSCSPISGHRSVSWYQQTPGQGLQFLFEYFSETQRNKGNFPGRFSGRQFSNSRSEMNVSTLELGDSALYLCASISEGVEAFFGQGTRLTVV.